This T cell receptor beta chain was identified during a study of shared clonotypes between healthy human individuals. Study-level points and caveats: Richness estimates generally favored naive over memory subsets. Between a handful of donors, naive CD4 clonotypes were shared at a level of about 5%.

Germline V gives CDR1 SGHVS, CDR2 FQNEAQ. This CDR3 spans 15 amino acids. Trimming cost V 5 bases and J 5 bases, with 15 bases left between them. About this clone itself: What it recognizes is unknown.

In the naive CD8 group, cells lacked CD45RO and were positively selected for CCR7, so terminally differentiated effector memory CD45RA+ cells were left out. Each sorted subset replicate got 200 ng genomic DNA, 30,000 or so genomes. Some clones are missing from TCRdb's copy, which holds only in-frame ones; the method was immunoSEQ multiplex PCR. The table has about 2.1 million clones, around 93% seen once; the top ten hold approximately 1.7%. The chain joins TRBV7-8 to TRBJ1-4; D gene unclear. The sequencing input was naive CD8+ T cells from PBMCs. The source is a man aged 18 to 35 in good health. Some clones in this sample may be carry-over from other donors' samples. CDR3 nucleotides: TGTGCCAGCAGCCAACGGGATAGTACCAATGAAAAACTGTTTTTT. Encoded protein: CASSQRDSTNEKLFF.